This is a list of T cell receptor beta chains from one sample in a study of T-cell reconstitution after alpha-beta-depleted transplantation in children. A single record per CDR3 protein comes from TCRdb applying MiXCR to the PCR reads. The sample yields approximately 250,000 distinct CDR3 sequences, about 26% seen once. Sequencing used PBMCs, obtained before TCRalphabeta/CD19-depleted stem cell transplant. The receptors originated from a girl aged 2 to 10 with Fanconi anemia, due to receive a stem cell transplant. CDR3s include the opening cysteine and the closing phenylalanine or tryptophan. D genes are given only for firm matches. Size tells how often a clone was seen (once, few, many) or the class of an expanded clone, and some rows leave it out.

>TRBV6-5|-|TRBJ1-6|many
TGTGCCAGCAGTTATACGGACAAGCCCCTCCACTTT
CASSYTDKPLHF
>TRBV6-5|-|TRBJ2-5|many
TGTGCCAGCAGTCCTCCTAGGGCAGGGGGGCATAACCAAGAGACCCAGTACTTC
CASSPPRAGGHNQETQYF
>TRBV7-3|-|TRBJ2-5|many
TGTGCCAGCAGCTTAAGTGGCGGCATGGAGACCCAGTACTTC
CASSLSGGMETQYF
>TRBV29-1|-|TRBJ2-4|many
TGCAGCGTTGTTGGTTTGTACAAAAACATTCAGTACTTC
CSVVGLYKNIQYF
>TRBV7-9|-|TRBJ1-1|-
TGTGCCAGCAGCTTGGGTTATGACACTGAAGCTTTCTTT
CASSLGYDTEAFF
>TRBV29-1|-|TRBJ1-4|many
TGCAGCGTTGAAGATACCCTAAAGGAAAAACTGTTTTTT
CSVEDTLKEKLFF
>TRBV12-1|-|TRBJ2-7|-
TGTGCCAGCAGCTTTGAAAGGGACAGGGGAGGGGAGCAGTACTTC
CASSFERDRGGEQYF
>TRBV29-1|-|TRBJ1-2|many
TGCAGCGTTGGAGAGACCTACACCTTC
CSVGETYTF
>TRBV20-1|-|TRBJ2-1|many
TGCAGTGCTAGAAGTAGCCATGAGCAGTTCTTC
CSARSSHEQFF
>TRBV28|-|TRBJ1-2|-
TGTGCCAGCAGCCGATTTAAGGGGGAGGATGGCTACACCTTC
CASSRFKGEDGYTF
>TRBV6-2/TRBV6-3|-|TRBJ2-5|few
TGTGCCAGCAGTTACTACGTCCGGACCCAGTACTTC
CASSYYVRTQYF
>TRBV6-1|TRBD1|TRBJ2-7|-
TGTGCCAGCAGCCCTCCCGGACAGGGATTCTACGAGCAGTACTTC
CASSPPGQGFYEQYF
>TRBV29-1|-|TRBJ2-5|many
TGCAGCGTTGATCTTGGAAGGGGCCAAGAGACCCAGTACTTC
CSVDLGRGQETQYF
>TRBV6-1|-|TRBJ2-7|many
TGTGCCACGGCAACACCCTCGGGGGACTACGAGCAGTACTTC
CATATPSGDYEQYF
>TRBV7-8|-|TRBJ2-7|few
TGTGCCAGCAGCTTAGACAGGGCCGAGCAGTACTTC
CASSLDRAEQYF
>TRBV20-1|-|TRBJ2-3|-
TGCAGCCCGACGAGGAGGGGGTTTGGAGATACGCAGTATTTT
CSPTRRGFGDTQYF